This TCR beta chain is from a study of blood T cell repertoires in COVID-19. On the study more broadly: The origin of the acute and convalescent COVID-19 samples was the United States, Italy and Spain.

J was trimmed by 2 bases and V by 3 bases; bases with no gene match: 2. CDR3 size: 15 residues. CDR1 is SGHRS and CDR2 is YFSETQ in the germline V gene. Some clones are missing from TCRdb's copy, which holds only in-frame ones; the method was immunoSEQ multiplex PCR. The sample has 150,000 to 200,000 clones, about four fifths seen once. The J gene is TRBJ2-3, the V gene TRBV5-1; 11 nucleotides match TRBD2. Source material: peripheral blood. The receptor was isolated from a man between 60 and 75 years old with acute or convalescent COVID-19. The CDR3 nucleotides are TGCGCCAGCAGCTGGGGACTAGCGGACACAGATACGCAGTATTTT. Protein sequence: CASSWGLADTDTQYF.